This note documents a single T cell receptor (beta chain) sequence. This sample is part of a study of blood T cell repertoires in COVID-19. Overall study context: From the United States, Italy and Spain came samples of acute and convalescent COVID-19. The analysed material was cDNA or gDNA that came from T cells, B-cell-depleted T cells, or PBMCs.

Enrollment of patients from Seattle took place during active infection, with longitudinal follow-up. CDR3 size: 18 residues. The V gene end was trimmed by 0 bases and the J gene end by 0 bases; junction bases not matched to a gene: 13. Per germline, CDR1 SQVTM and CDR2 ANQGSEA. Source study methods: Reference gene primer amplification yielded estimated nucleated cell counts. Here immunoSEQ multiplex PCR was the method, and the copy in TCRdb shows in-frame clones only, minus some. The V and J calls and clone size come from that table; D and trimming were worked out from the DNA. The sample lists around 250,000 clones, 85% to 90% seen once, with 2.1% in the top ten.

V usage is TRBV29-1 and J usage is TRBJ1-1, with 7 bases aligning to TRBD1. This TCR was recovered from a woman aged 55-69 years with COVID-19, enrolled during active disease. The specimen sequenced was peripheral blood. CDR3 DNA sequence: TGCAGCGTTGAAGATCCACAAGGAGGAGGGGGCCTGAACACTGAAGCTTTCTTT. Its translation is CSVEDPQGGGGLNTEAFF.